A selection of T cell receptor beta chains follows, all from one sample in a study of control samples from healthy donors and cancer patients. Clones were read by immunoSEQ multiplex PCR, and TCRdb kept only the in-frame ones, dropping some. The profile covers approximately 90,000 clones, with about nine tenths appearing a single time and over 13% taken by the ten largest. Source material: blood. Every receptor here comes from a woman between 65 and 79 years old in good health. The CDR3 runs from the conserved cysteine through the conserved F or W. The D gene is left open where the match is weak. The size of a clone is reported for some rows only, either as once, few or many, or as a class for expanded clones.

TRBV6-1	.	.	TRBJ1-2	CASSETQAPYGYTF	TGTGCCAGCAGTGAAACGCAGGCCCCCTATGGCTACACCTTC
TRBV27	TRBD1	.	TRBJ1-5	CASSSLTGLSNQPQHF	TGTGCCAGCAGTTCTTTGACAGGGTTGAGCAATCAGCCCCAGCATTTT
TRBV3-1/TRBV3-2	.	.	TRBJ2-6	CASSQEGLSGANVLTF	TGTGCCAGCAGCCAAGAAGGGCTCTCTGGGGCCAACGTCCTGACTTTC
TRBV18	TRBD2	.	TRBJ2-3	CASSPSLAGVRDTQYF	TGTGCCAGCTCACCGTCGCTAGCGGGAGTTCGAGATACGCAGTATTTT
TRBV4-3	.	.	TRBJ2-7	CASSQDGGYEQYF	TGCGCCAGCAGCCAAGACGGCGGCTACGAGCAGTACTTC
TRBV5-1	TRBD1	.	TRBJ2-3	CASSPGQVTDTQYF	TGCGCCAGCAGCCCTGGACAGGTCACAGATACGCAGTATTTT
TRBV19	.	.	TRBJ2-3	CASSILQGGSDTQYF	TGTGCCAGTAGTATACTACAGGGAGGGTCGGATACGCAGTATTTT
TRBV5-1	TRBD2	.	TRBJ2-1	CASSKSGGINNEQFF	TGCGCCAGCAGCAAGTCGGGAGGAATCAACAATGAGCAGTTCTTC
TRBV6-6	.	.	TRBJ1-2	CASQVTGTPHHGYTF	TGTGCCAGCCAAGTTACGGGGACACCTCACCATGGCTACACCTTC
TRBV19	.	.	TRBJ1-1	CASSIGRGGTEAFF	TGTGCCAGTAGTATAGGTAGAGGGGGCACTGAAGCTTTCTTT
TRBV20-1	TRBD2	.	TRBJ2-3	CSASGSLAGGGTDTQYF	TGCAGTGCTAGTGGTTCCCTAGCGGGGGGCGGGACAGATACGCAGTATTTT
TRBV21-1	.	.	TRBJ2-7	CASNPSQHYEQYF	TGTGCCAGCAACCCTTCGCAGCACTACGAGCAGTACTTC
TRBV2	.	.	TRBJ1-1	CASSFGQNTEAFF	TGTGCCAGCAGTTTCGGACAGAACACTGAAGCTTTCTTT
TRBV19	TRBD2	.	TRBJ2-2	CASSMRLAGGTGELFF	TGTGCCAGTAGTATGAGACTAGCGGGTGGAACCGGGGAGCTGTTTTTT
TRBV6-5	.	.	TRBJ1-2	CASSHAGGYTF	TGTGCCAGCAGCCACGCTGGTGGCTACACCTTC
TRBV10-1	.	.	TRBJ2-7	CASSESAATSPYEQYF	TGCGCCAGCAGTGAGTCCGCAGCGACCTCCCCCTACGAGCAGTACTTC
TRBV5-4	.	.	TRBJ1-1	CASSSPGTFEPEAFF	TGTGCCAGCAGCTCCCCTGGGACCTTTGAACCAGAAGCTTTCTTT
TRBV2	.	.	TRBJ2-2	CASSQSGDIAGELFF	TGTGCCAGCAGCCAGAGTGGGGACATTGCCGGGGAGCTGTTTTTT
TRBV7-9	.	.	TRBJ1-2	CASSLLGPSNYGYTF	TGTGCCAGCAGCTTATTAGGACCGTCTAACTATGGCTACACCTTC
TRBV6-5	.	.	TRBJ1-1	CASTRTLNTEAFF	TGTGCCAGCACCAGGACACTTAACACTGAAGCTTTCTTT
TRBV25-1	.	.	TRBJ1-6	CASSGLYSPLHF	TGTGCCAGCAGCGGGTTATATTCACCCCTCCACTTT
TRBV9	TRBD2	.	TRBJ2-3	CASSARLAGDTQYF	TGTGCCAGCAGCGCGAGACTAGCTGGAGATACGCAGTATTTT
TRBV4-2	.	.	TRBJ1-3	CASSQSGFSGNTIYF	TGTGCCAGCAGCCAATCGGGGTTCTCTGGAAACACCATATATTTT
TRBV5-8	.	.	TRBJ2-7	CASSSDGTHNSYEQYF	TGTGCCAGCAGTTCAGACGGGACTCACAACTCCTACGAGCAGTACTTC
TRBV2	.	.	TRBJ1-1	CASSGTANTEAFF	TGTGCCAGCAGTGGGACGGCGAACACTGAAGCTTTCTTT
TRBV5-1	.	.	TRBJ2-3	CASSLAIQSRSTDTQYF	TGCGCCAGCAGCTTGGCCATCCAGTCCCGAAGCACAGATACGCAGTATTTT
TRBV7-2	.	.	TRBJ2-4	CASSLGSSRGPKNIQYF	TGTGCCAGCAGCTTAGGGAGCTCCCGCGGGCCCAAAAACATTCAGTACTTC
TRBV19	TRBD2	.	TRBJ2-3	CASGGNTDTQYF	TGTGCCAGCGGGGGGAACACAGATACGCAGTATTTT
TRBV29-1	.	.	TRBJ1-1	CSASFMNTEAFF	TGCAGCGCCTCTTTTATGAACACTGAAGCTTTCTTT
TRBV9	.	once	TRBJ1-3	CASSVGGTGNTIYF	TGTGCCAGCAGCGTAGGGGGTACGGGAAACACCATATATTTT
TRBV28	TRBD1	.	TRBJ1-5	CASSQGWRNLNQPQHF	TGTGCCTCCTCACAGGGGTGGCGGAACCTCAATCAGCCCCAGCATTTT
TRBV30	.	.	TRBJ2-7	CAWSVNRGEQYF	TGTGCCTGGAGTGTTAATCGTGGCGAGCAGTACTTC
TRBV6-1	.	once	TRBJ1-5	CASSEHRSNQPQHF	TGTGCCAGCAGTGAACACAGGAGCAATCAGCCCCAGCATTTT
TRBV30	TRBD1	.	TRBJ2-7	CAWSAGTGEEQYF	TGTGCCTGGAGTGCCGGGACAGGGGAGGAGCAGTACTTC
TRBV9	TRBD2	.	TRBJ2-1	CASSGGTTYYNEQFF	TGTGCCAGCAGCGGGGGGACTACGTATTACAATGAGCAGTTCTTC
TRBV6-1	.	.	TRBJ1-1	CASSEIVNTEAFF	TGTGCCAGCAGTGAAATCGTGAACACTGAAGCTTTCTTT
TRBV12-3/TRBV12-4	.	.	TRBJ2-3	CASSHDSEDTQYF	TGTGCCAGCAGCCACGACAGTGAAGATACGCAGTATTTT
TRBV30	.	.	TRBJ1-1	CAWTQGNTEAFF	TGTGCCTGGACGCAGGGGAACACTGAAGCTTTCTTT
TRBV28	.	.	TRBJ1-5	CASRNTGLRHNQPQHF	TGTGCCAGCAGAAATACAGGGTTAAGGCACAATCAGCCCCAGCATTTT
TRBV4-3	.	once	TRBJ1-1	CASSQEPRTLRAFF	TGCGCCAGCAGCCAAGAGCCTAGGACTCTCCGAGCTTTCTTT
TRBV19	.	.	TRBJ1-5	CASRPPGKERLNQPQHF	TGTGCCAGTAGACCTCCCGGGAAAGAAAGGTTGAATCAGCCCCAGCATTTT
TRBV14	.	.	TRBJ2-3	CASSQGPGGGDTQYF	TGTGCCAGCAGCCAAGGACCTGGCGGTGGAGATACGCAGTATTTT
TRBV5-4	.	.	TRBJ1-2	CASSLVDTAYGYTF	TGTGCCAGCAGCTTGGTTGACACAGCCTATGGCTACACCTTC
TRBV7-2	TRBD1	once	TRBJ2-7	CASSFDRGRHAEQYF	TGTGCCAGCAGCTTCGACAGGGGGCGACACGCGGAGCAGTACTTC